This T cell receptor (beta chain) was identified during a study of blood T cells in healthy people across ages. Study-wide results and limits: Naive CD4+ cell counts and diversity both ran higher in long-lived than in aged donors. Age brought a roughly linear fall in TCR beta diversity measured per million T cells.

The CDR3 is made up of 14 amino acids. After removal of 3 bases from V and 5 bases from J, the junction contained 5 bases not matched to a gene. Researchers isolated at least 6 million PBMCs per sample. In its sample, this clonotype was seen a few times. Its antigen is currently unknown. A second PCR of roughly 7 to 11 cycles used a sample-barcoded 5' primer and a J-beta primer mix. No fewer than 3 million CDR3-containing paired-end reads came from each sample. TCRdb reprocessed the 5' RACE reads with MiXCR, giving one entry per CDR3 protein. The data contain 650,000 to 1,000,000 distinct CDR3 sequences, 35% to 40% of them seen just once; the ten biggest clones take up around 13%.

Sequencing was carried out using blood. The receptor was derived from a man younger than 35 in good health. The chain joins TRBV12-3 or TRBV12-4 to TRBJ1-2; 8 bases fit TRBD1. The CDR3 DNA sequence: TGTGCCAGCAGTTTCGGACAGGGATCATATGGCTACACCTTC. Translation gives CASSFGQGSYGYTF.